This paragraph reports one T cell receptor beta chain. These data belong to a study of cytomegalovirus exposure and HLA in healthy donors. The PCR ran on 60 Vbeta and 13 Jbeta primers. Here immunoSEQ multiplex PCR was the method, and the copy in TCRdb shows in-frame clones only, minus some. This table has around 200,000 clones, roughly 80% appearing once. This CDR3 region has 16 residues. Germline values: CDR1 SGHRS, CDR2 YFSETQ. Trimming took off 4 bases at V and 4 bases at J, with 20 bases between the two ends. V usage is TRBV5-1 and J usage is TRBJ2-5; D is unresolved. Sequences were obtained from PBMCs. The receptor comes from a man aged 50 or older in good health and CMV-seronegative. The CDR3 coding sequence is TGCGCCAGCAGCCCCAACCGGATGCGGATGGTAGAGACCCAGTACTTC. It specifies CASSPNRMRMVETQYF.